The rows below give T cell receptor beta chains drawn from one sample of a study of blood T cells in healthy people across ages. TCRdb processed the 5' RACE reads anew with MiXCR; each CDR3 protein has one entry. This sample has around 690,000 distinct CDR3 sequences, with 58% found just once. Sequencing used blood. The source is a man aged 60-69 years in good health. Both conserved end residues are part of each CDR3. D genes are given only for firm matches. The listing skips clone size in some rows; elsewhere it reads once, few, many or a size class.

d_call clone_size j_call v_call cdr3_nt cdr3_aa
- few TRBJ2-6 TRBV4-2 TGTGCCAGCAGCCAAGATCCTTCTAGCCCCCGTCCTGGGGCCAACGTCCTGACTTTC CASSQDPSSPRPGANVLTF
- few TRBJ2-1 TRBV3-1 TGTGCCAGCAGCCAAGAGCCCCTCGAGGAGAAAGAGCAGTTCTTC CASSQEPLEEKEQFF
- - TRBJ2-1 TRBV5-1 TGCGCCAGCAGCTACACAGGGTCAGAGCAGTTCTTC CASSYTGSEQFF
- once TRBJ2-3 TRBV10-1 TGCGCTAGGAATAAGGGGTACACAGATACGCAGTATTTT CARNKGYTDTQYF
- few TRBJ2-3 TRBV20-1 TGCAGTGCCCAGGATAGGAGCACAGATACGCAGTATTTT CSAQDRSTDTQYF
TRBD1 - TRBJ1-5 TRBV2 TGTGCCAGCAGCGTACAGGGGAGCAATCAGCCCCAGCATTTT CASSVQGSNQPQHF
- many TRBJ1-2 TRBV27 TGTGCCAGCAGTTTACTGGCAACAGGGGGCTACACCTTC CASSLLATGGYTF
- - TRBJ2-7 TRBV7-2 TGTGCCAGCAGACAAGGGGCCAGCAACTCCTACGAGCAGTACTTC CASRQGASNSYEQYF
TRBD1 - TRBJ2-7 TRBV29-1 TGCAGCGTTGTCCGGGACAGCTCCTACGAGCAGTACTTC CSVVRDSSYEQYF
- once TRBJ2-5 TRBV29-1 TGCAGCGCCGAACAGTGGACTCAAGAGACCCAGTACTTC CSAEQWTQETQYF
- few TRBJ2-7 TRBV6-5 TGTGCCAGCAGTTCCCCCCTCTCGGGTTCCTACGAGCAGTACTTC CASSSPLSGSYEQYF
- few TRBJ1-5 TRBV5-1 TGTGCCAGCAGTAGCGACGGCGGCAATCAGCCCCAGCATTTT CASSSDGGNQPQHF
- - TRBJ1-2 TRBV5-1 TGCGCCAGCAGCATAGGAGGAGTCGGGGACTATGGCTACACCTTC CASSIGGVGDYGYTF
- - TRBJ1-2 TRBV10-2 TGCGCCAGCAGTGAGCCAAGTGGGGGGTCCAGGAAGGGCTACACCTTC CASSEPSGGSRKGYTF
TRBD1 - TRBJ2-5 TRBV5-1 TGCGCCAGCAGCCTAGGGACAGCAGGTTTGGAGACCCAGTACTTC CASSLGTAGLETQYF
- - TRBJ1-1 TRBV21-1 TGTGCCAGCAGCAAAGTTGAGACAGCTGAAGCTTTCTTT CASSKVETAEAFF
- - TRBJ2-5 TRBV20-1 TGCAGTGCTAGAGGAGGGGACTTGGGGGAGACCCAGTACTTC CSARGGDLGETQYF
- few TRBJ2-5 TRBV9 TGTGCCAGCAGCGGAGGGGGGCTAGCGATGGAGACCCAGTACTTC CASSGGGLAMETQYF
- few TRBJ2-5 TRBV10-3 TGTGCCATCAGTGAGGATGAGACCCAGTACTTC CAISEDETQYF
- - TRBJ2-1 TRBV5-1 TGCGCCAGCAGCTTAACCGGGACCAACAATGAGCAGTTCTTC CASSLTGTNNEQFF
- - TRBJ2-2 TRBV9 TGTGCCAGCAGCGTAGCTACGGGCATTCGGACCGGGGAGCTGTTTTTT CASSVATGIRTGELFF
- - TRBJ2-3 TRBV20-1 TGCAGTGCTAGAGGCGGTGGCGGGTCCTATACGCAGTATTTT CSARGGGGSYTQYF
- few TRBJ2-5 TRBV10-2 TGCGCCAGCAGGGAAGCCCGCCAAGAGACCCAGTACTTC CASREARQETQYF
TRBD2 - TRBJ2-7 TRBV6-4 TGTGCCAGCAGTAGTAGCGGGAGCTACAATGAGCAGTACTTC CASSSSGSYNEQYF
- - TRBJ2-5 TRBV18 TGTGCCAGCTCACCACCGGGCGCTGAGGGGGTAGAGATCCAGTACTTC CASSPPGAEGVEIQYF